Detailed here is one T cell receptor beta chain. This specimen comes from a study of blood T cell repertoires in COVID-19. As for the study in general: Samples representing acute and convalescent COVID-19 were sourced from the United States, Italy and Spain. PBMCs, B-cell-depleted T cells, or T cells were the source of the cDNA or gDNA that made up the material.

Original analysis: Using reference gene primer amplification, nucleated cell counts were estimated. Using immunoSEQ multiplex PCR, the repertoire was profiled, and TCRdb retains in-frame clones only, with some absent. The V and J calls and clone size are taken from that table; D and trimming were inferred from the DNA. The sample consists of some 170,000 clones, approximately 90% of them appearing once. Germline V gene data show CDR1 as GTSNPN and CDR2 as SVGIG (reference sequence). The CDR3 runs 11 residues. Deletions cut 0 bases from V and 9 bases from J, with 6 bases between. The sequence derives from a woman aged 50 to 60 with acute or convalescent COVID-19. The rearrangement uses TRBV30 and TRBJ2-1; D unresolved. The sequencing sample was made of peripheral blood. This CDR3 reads CAWSVSTEQFF. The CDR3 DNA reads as TGTGCCTGGAGTGTGTCTACTGAGCAGTTCTTC.